These 14 T cell receptor beta chains were all obtained from the same sample, sequenced in a study of regulatory T cells in long-lasting Graves disease. Construction of the TCR beta libraries employed iRepertoire HTBI primers in conjunction with Arm-PCR of CDR3 regions. TCRdb called the multiplex PCR reads again in MiXCR, with one record for every CDR3 protein. The top ten clones hold about a quarter of a sample with 350,000 to 500,000 distinct CDR3 sequences, less than 20% of them seen once. Time point indicated: newly diagnosed GD, antithyroid drugs for less than 3 months. RNA isolated from PBMCs was used to make the TCR library. These sequences were also reported in another study, on T cells in Graves' hyperthyroidism and ophthalmopathy.

Material: peripheral blood mononuclear cells (PBMCs), obtained at new diagnosis, from a patient treated with antithyroid drugs. These receptors originate from a woman under 30 with Graves disease.

At least ten counts were recorded for this clonotype. The V and J genes are TRBV2 and TRBJ2-2; D unclear. Per germline, CDR1 SNHLY and CDR2 FYNNEI. V lost 4 bases, J lost 4 bases, and 13 bases lay in between. This CDR3 has 15 residues. The CDR3 DNA sequence: TGTGCCAGCAGTGTTCCAGATTCCGGCACCGGGGAGCTGTTTTTT. This sequence encodes CASSVPDSGTGELFF.

A remark on this clonotype: The junction departs from the called germline gene at one end, perhaps through a read error. The chain is built from TRBV10-2 and TRBJ1-6; the D gene is possibly TRBD1 (6 bases). CDR1 and CDR2 (germline): WSHSY, SAAADI. This CDR3 region has 16 residues. The CDR3 sequence is CASSEGGARSNSLLHF. CDR3 in DNA: TGCGCCAGCAGTGAGGGGGGGGCGCGGAGTAATTCACTCCTCCACTTT.

V usage is TRBV11-3 and J usage is TRBJ2-1; TRBD2 matches 10 bases. The CDR3 is made up of 15 amino acids. J was trimmed by 7 bases and V by 2 bases; bases with no gene match: 5. CDR1 and CDR2 (germline): SGHNT, YENEEA. The CDR3 DNA sequence: TGTGCCAGCAGCTTAAAACTAGCGGGAAAGAATGAGCAGTTCTTC. Translation: CASSLKLAGKNEQFF.

At least ten counts were recorded for this clonotype. The chain links TRBV28 to TRBJ2-7; tentatively, D is TRBD1 or TRBD2 (7 bases each). Germline CDR1 and CDR2: MDHEN and SYDVKM. CDR3 length: 16 amino acids. Trimming removed 5 bases from V and 2 bases from J, with 19 bases in between. CDR3 protein: CASSILAGGGTYEQYF. The CDR3, as DNA: TGTGCCAGCAGTATACTAGCAGGGGGGGGAACCTACGAGCAGTACTTC.

This clonotype was seen ten or more times. The CDR3 loop is CSARQRTGFYNEQFF. DNA for the CDR3: TGCAGTGCTAGACAGCGGACTGGGTTCTACAATGAGCAGTTCTTC. The chain combines TRBV20-1 with TRBJ2-1; possibly TRBD2 for D (5 bases). V was shortened by 2 bases and J by 3 bases, with 14 bases between the two germline ends. The germline V gene encodes CDR1 DFQATT and CDR2 SNEGSKA (reference sequence). This CDR3 comprises 15 residues.

As to this clonotype: A clone one base away is much larger, so this may be a read error. The CDR3 does not end in the conserved phenylalanine or tryptophan, so this is likely a read error. The chain links TRBV2 to TRBJ2-1; 12 bases map to TRBD2. CDR1 is SNHLY, CDR2 FYNNEI, per germline. The trim removed 5 bases at V and 3 bases at J, leaving 5 bases unmatched. CDR3 size: 16 residues. The CDR3 reads CASSLLAGGNYNEQFV. The CDR3 nucleotides are TGTGCCAGCAGTTTACTAGCGGGAGGAAACTACAATGAGCAGTTCGTC.

The rearrangement uses TRBV19 and TRBJ2-1; no clear D gene. The CDR3 is made up of 14 amino acids. V gave up 4 bases and J gave up 7 bases, with 14 bases separating them. The germline CDR1 and CDR2 sequences are LNHDA and SQIVND (reference sequence). The CDR3 loop reads CASSTGSKRNEQFF. The CDR3 DNA reads as TGTGCCAGTAGTACCGGTTCGAAAAGGAATGAGCAGTTCTTC.

This clonotype was seen a handful of times. This sequence joins TRBV7-2 and TRBJ1-2, with D possibly matching TRBD1 (5 bases). Germline assignment: CDR1 SGHTA and CDR2 FQGNSA. V shed 5 bases and J shed 7 bases, with 8 bases lying between them. The CDR3 has 11 amino acids. The CDR3 region is CASSHRLGYTF. CDR3 sequence (DNA): TGTGCCAGCAGCCACAGGCTTGGCTACACCTTC.

This clonotype was picked up a small number of times. The gene calls are TRBV14 and TRBJ2-3; D unclear. Germline loops: CDR1 SGHDN, CDR2 FVKESK. V shed 2 bases and J shed 3 bases, with 6 bases lying between them. The length of the CDR3 is 13 residues. This chain's CDR3 is CASSQMRTDTQYF. The CDR3 nucleotides are TGTGCCAGCAGCCAAATGAGAACAGATACGCAGTATTTT.

This clonotype was picked up a small number of times. The J gene is TRBJ2-3, the V gene TRBV12-3 or TRBV12-4; 14 bases align to TRBD2. V trimming: 4 bases; J trimming: 6 bases; junction bases outside the gene matches: 9. This CDR3 is 17 amino acids long. CDR3 amino acids: CASSSRLAGGPYDTQYF. DNA of the CDR3: TGTGCCAGCAGTTCCCGACTAGCGGGAGGGCCGTATGATACGCAGTATTTT.

There are many counts of this clonotype. The V and J genes are TRBV28 and TRBJ2-7, with a weak D call TRBD1 (5 bases). This CDR3 is built from 13 residues. Germline CDR1 is MDHEN and CDR2 is SYDVKM. V lost 6 bases to trimming and J lost 0 bases, with 9 bases between them. The CDR3 spells CASSLDSSYEQYF. For the CDR3, the DNA is TGTGCCAGCAGCCTAGACAGCTCCTACGAGCAGTACTTC.

In this sample, this clonotype turned up many times. The V call is TRBV29-1, the J call TRBJ2-1; no definite D call. V lost 5 bases to trimming and J lost 1 base, with 9 bases between them. Germline loops: CDR1 SQVTM, CDR2 ANQGSEA. CDR3 length: 13 amino acids. The DNA of the CDR3 is TGCAGCGTTATGGGTTCGTCCTACAATGAGCAGTTCTTC. It specifies CSVMGSSYNEQFF.

The chain combines TRBV28 with TRBJ1-1, with 8 bases identical to TRBD1. The CDR3 totals 17 residues. The trim removed 2 bases at V and 0 bases at J, leaving 8 bases unmatched. CDR1 and CDR2 from the germline V gene are MDHEN and SYDVKM. CDR3 residues: CASSLDPQGALNTEAFF. The CDR3 region has the DNA TGTGCCAGCAGTTTAGATCCTCAGGGGGCCCTGAACACTGAAGCTTTCTTT.

In this sample, this clonotype turned up many times. The J gene is TRBJ2-5, the V gene TRBV11-2, with TRBD2 matching over 10 bases. Per the germline V gene, CDR1 is SGHAT and CDR2 is FQNNGV. The V segment lost 1 base and the J segment 4 bases; nucleotides outside the gene matches: 12. This CDR3 region has 18 residues. DNA for the CDR3: TGTGCCAGCAGCTTAGCGAGGTTAGCGGGAGGTTGGCGAGAGACCCAGTACTTC. It encodes CASSLARLAGGWRETQYF.